These T cell receptor beta chains were read from a single sample in a study of cytomegalovirus exposure and HLA in healthy donors. Generated by immunoSEQ multiplex PCR, the TCRdb table keeps only in-frame clones and is missing some. This sample has about 190,000 clones, with roughly 80% found just once. The sequenced material came from PBMCs. These receptors all stem from a man in his forties in good health and CMV-seropositive. CDR3s leave out the opening cysteine and the closing phenylalanine or tryptophan.

TRBV6-1	TRBJ2-3	ASGESATPDTQY
TRBV6-1	TRBJ1-2	ASSVDRDYGYT
TRBV5-6	TRBJ2-3	ASSLAGAGLARGTDTQY
TRBV7-2	TRBJ2-5	ASRGGGQETQY
TRBV2	TRBJ1-5	ASSGGSYSNQPQH
TRBV7-2	TRBJ2-5	ASRPRRLAGMVETQY
TRBV10-3	TRBJ2-7	AISDRDEQY
TRBV7-2	TRBJ2-7	ASSSPRGEQY
TRBV10-3	TRBJ2-3	AISEREGVTDTQY
TRBV18	TRBJ1-4	ASSRRGDSNEKLF
TRBV7-9	TRBJ2-7	ASSSPGGSEQY
TRBV7-9	TRBJ2-1	ASSRVSGGEQF
TRBV7-8	TRBJ1-2	ASSLGGGWDYGYT
TRBV5-1	TRBJ2-2	ASSLTGPGELF
TRBV5-5	TRBJ2-3	ASSPTVSGGRDTQY
TRBV12-5	TRBJ2-7	ASGLGDSRYEQY
TRBV5-1	TRBJ2-3	ASSSQGDTQY
TRBV7-2	TRBJ2-1	ASSFQGGYNEQF
TRBV7-9	TRBJ2-1	ASSLPGLARAHEQF
TRBV18	TRBJ2-7	ASSLRGENEQY
TRBV29-1	TRBJ1-2	SVEDRTAGGYT
TRBV5-1	NA	ASSLALGQGVDEQY